This T cell receptor beta chain is drawn from a study of cytomegalovirus exposure and HLA in healthy donors. Points from the study as a whole: Subsequent analysis showed first-cohort TCR clusters tending to co-occur in more than 90 validation repertoires.

Germline V gene data show CDR1 as SGHRS and CDR2 as YFSETQ. V dropped 2 bases and J dropped 3; count of bases not matched to a gene: 1. The CDR3 spans 15 residues. Clones were read by immunoSEQ multiplex PCR, and TCRdb kept only the in-frame ones, dropping some. The sample shows roughly 140,000 clones, about 87% of them seen only once. Details on this clone: What it recognizes is unknown.

A roughly 120-subject validation cohort, separate from the approximately 670-subject first cohort, supplied the donors. The TCR originated in a man aged 18 to 30 in good health and CMV-seropositive. Input material: PBMCs. This chain joins TRBV5-1 and TRBJ2-1; 11 bases are shared with TRBD2. The CDR3 is CASSLLAGVYNEQFF. CDR3 nucleotide sequence: TGCGCCAGCAGCTTACTAGCGGGAGTCTACAATGAGCAGTTCTTC. Based on the CDR3 plus reference TRBV5-1 and TRBJ2-1, the full variable domain is KAGVTQTPRYLIKTRGQQVTLSCSPISGHRSVSWYQQTPGQGLQFLFEYFSETQRNKGNFPGRFSGRQFSNSRSEMNVSTLELGDSALYLCASSLLAGVYNEQFFGPGTRLTVL.